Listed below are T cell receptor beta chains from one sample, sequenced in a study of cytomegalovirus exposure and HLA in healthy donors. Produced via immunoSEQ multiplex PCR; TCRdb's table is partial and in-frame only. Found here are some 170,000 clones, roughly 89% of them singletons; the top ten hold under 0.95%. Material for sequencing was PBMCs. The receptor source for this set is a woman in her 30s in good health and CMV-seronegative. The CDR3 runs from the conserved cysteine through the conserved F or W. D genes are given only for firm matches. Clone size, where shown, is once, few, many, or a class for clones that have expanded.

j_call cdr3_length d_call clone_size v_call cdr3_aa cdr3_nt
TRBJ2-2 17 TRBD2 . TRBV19 CASLTGTSGGSTGELFF TGTGCCAGTTTGACAGGGACTAGCGGGGGTAGCACCGGGGAGCTGTTTTTT
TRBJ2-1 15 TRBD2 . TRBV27 CASREGISSYNEQFF TGTGCCAGTCGGGAGGGGATAAGCTCCTACAATGAGCAGTTCTTC
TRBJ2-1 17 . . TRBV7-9 CVLPMTGSGSSYNEQFF TGTGTCCTCCCCATGACGGGTAGCGGAAGCTCCTACAATGAGCAGTTCTTC
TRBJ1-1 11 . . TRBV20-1 CSASLVTEAFF TGCAGTGCTAGTCTCGTCACTGAAGCTTTCTTT
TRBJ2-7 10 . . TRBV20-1 CSARFGGWYF TGCAGTGCTAGATTTGGGGGGTGGTACTTC
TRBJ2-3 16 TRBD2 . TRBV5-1 CASSLAPGGYGDTQYF TGCGCCAGCAGCTTGGCCCCGGGAGGATACGGGGATACGCAGTATTTT
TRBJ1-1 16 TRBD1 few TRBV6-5 CASSYSTDRINTEAFF TGTGCCAGCAGTTACTCGACGGACAGGATTAACACTGAAGCTTTCTTT
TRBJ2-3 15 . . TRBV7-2 CASSRREVRADTQYF TGTGCCAGCAGCAGAAGGGAGGTCCGCGCAGATACGCAGTATTTT
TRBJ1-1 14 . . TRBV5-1 CASSRGEGWGRAFF TGCGCCAGCAGCCGAGGGGAGGGGTGGGGGAGAGCTTTCTTT
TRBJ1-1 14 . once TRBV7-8 CASITGGLGTEAFF TGTGCCAGCATTACGGGGGGGTTGGGCACTGAAGCTTTCTTT
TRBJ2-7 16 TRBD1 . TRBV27 CASSLLPGQGVYEQYF TGTGCCAGCAGTTTACTACCGGGACAGGGGGTCTACGAGCAGTACTTC
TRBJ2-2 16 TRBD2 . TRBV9 CASSVVASGRTGELFF TGTGCCAGCAGCGTAGTGGCTAGCGGGAGAACCGGGGAGCTGTTTTTT
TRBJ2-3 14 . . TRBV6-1 CASSDSGQLDTQYF TGTGCCAGCAGTGATTCCGGACAGTTAGATACGCAGTATTTT
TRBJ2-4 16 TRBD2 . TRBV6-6 CASSYNAGGPGNIQYF TGTGCCAGCAGTTATAATGCGGGAGGCCCGGGGAACATTCAGTACTTC
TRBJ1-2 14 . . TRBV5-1 CASSPLAGSGGYTF TGCGCCAGCAGCCCCCTAGCGGGGTCCGGAGGCTACACCTTC
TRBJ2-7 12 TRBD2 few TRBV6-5 CARGDYSYEQYF TGTGCCCGGGGGGACTATTCCTACGAGCAGTACTTC
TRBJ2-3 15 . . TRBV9 CASSVAVALTDTQYF TGTGCCAGCAGCGTAGCGGTAGCACTCACAGATACGCAGTATTTT
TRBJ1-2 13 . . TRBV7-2 CASTVGGGYGYTF TGTGCCAGCACCGTGGGGGGGGGCTATGGCTACACCTTC
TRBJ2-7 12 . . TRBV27 CASSHSAHEQYF TGTGCCAGCAGCCATAGCGCCCACGAGCAGTACTTC
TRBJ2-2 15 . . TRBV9 CASSSLGGLGGELFF TGTGCCAGCAGTAGCCTAGGTGGTTTGGGCGGGGAGCTGTTTTTT
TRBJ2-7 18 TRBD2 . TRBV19 CASSSPGLAGKNSYEQYF TGTGCCAGTAGTTCACCGGGACTAGCGGGCAAAAACTCCTACGAGCAGTACTTC
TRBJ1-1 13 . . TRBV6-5 CASSPGWRSGAFF TGTGCCAGCAGTCCGGGCTGGAGGAGCGGGGCTTTCTTT
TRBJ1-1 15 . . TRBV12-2 CASRTATWGRTEAFF TGTGCAAGTCGCACCGCTACTTGGGGGCGGACTGAAGCTTTCTTT
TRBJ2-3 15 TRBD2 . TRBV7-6 CASSLEREGSDTQYF TGTGCCAGCAGCTTAGAGCGGGAGGGTTCAGATACGCAGTATTTT
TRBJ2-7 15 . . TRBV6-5 CASSYSRTVSYEQYF TGTGCCAGCAGTTACTCCAGGACAGTCTCCTACGAGCAGTACTTC
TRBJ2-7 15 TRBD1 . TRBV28 CASGPGGESSYEQYF TGTGCCAGCGGGCCAGGGGGCGAGAGCTCCTACGAGCAGTACTTC
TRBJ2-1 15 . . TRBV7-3 CASSLRGGQTNEQFF TGTGCCAGCAGCTTAAGGGGGGGGCAGACCAATGAGCAGTTCTTC
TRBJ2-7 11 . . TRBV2 CASGGGYEQYF TGTGCCAGCGGAGGAGGTTACGAGCAGTACTTC
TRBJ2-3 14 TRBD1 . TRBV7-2 CASSFGQGWDTQYF TGTGCCAGCAGCTTTGGACAGGGTTGGGATACGCAGTATTTT
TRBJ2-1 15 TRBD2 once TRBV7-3 CASSPSSGSYNEQFF TGTGCCAGCAGCCCCTCAAGCGGGAGTTACAATGAGCAGTTCTTC
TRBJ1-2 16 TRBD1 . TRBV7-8 CASSLPGTGGNYGYTF TGTGCCAGCAGCTTGCCCGGGACAGGGGGCAACTATGGCTACACCTTC
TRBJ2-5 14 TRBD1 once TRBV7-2 CASSFGTGEETQYF TGTGCCAGCAGCTTTGGAACAGGGGAGGAGACCCAGTACTTC
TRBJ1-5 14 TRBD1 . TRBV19 CATNRGYSNQPQHF TGTGCCACGAACAGGGGATATAGCAATCAGCCCCAGCATTTT
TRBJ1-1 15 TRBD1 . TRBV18 CASSPPEGAYTEAFF TGTGCCAGCTCACCACCGGAGGGGGCCTACACTGAAGCTTTCTTT
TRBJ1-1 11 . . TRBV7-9 CASRSFPEAFF TGTGCCAGCAGGAGTTTTCCCGAAGCTTTCTTT
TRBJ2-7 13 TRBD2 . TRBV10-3 CAISGTSSYEQYF TGTGCCATCAGTGGGACTAGCAGTTACGAGCAGTACTTC
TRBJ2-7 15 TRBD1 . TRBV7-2 CASSLVGTGTYEQYF TGTGCCAGCAGCTTAGTCGGGACAGGGACCTACGAGCAGTACTTC
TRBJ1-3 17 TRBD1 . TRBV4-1 CASSQPPPTGSGNTIYF TGCGCCAGCAGCCAACCACCGCCGACAGGGTCTGGAAACACCATATATTTT
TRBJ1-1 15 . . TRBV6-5 CASSLGGELNTEAFF TGTGCCAGCAGTCTTGGTGGTGAGTTGAACACTGAAGCTTTCTTT
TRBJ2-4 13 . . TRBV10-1 CASSTGLGNIQYF TGCGCCAGCAGTACGGGACTCGGGAACATTCAGTACTTC
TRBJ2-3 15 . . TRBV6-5 CASSYGGASTDTQYF TGTGCCAGCAGTTACGGAGGGGCGTCCACAGATACGCAGTATTTT
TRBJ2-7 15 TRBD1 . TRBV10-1 CASSERETGTYEQYF TGCGCCAGCAGTGAGCGTGAGACAGGGACCTACGAGCAGTACTTC
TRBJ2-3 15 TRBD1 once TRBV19 CASSGGQGRTDTQYF TGTGCCAGTAGCGGAGGACAGGGTCGGACAGATACGCAGTATTTT
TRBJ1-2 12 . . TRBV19 CASSINRVSYTF TGTGCCAGTAGTATCAACAGGGTCAGCTACACCTTC
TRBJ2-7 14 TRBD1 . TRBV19 CASSTPGTGPEQYF TGTGCCAGTAGTACCCCCGGGACAGGGCCCGAGCAGTACTTC
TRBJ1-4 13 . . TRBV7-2 CASSRQGGVGLFF TGTGCCAGCAGCCGTCAAGGGGGAGTAGGGCTGTTTTTT
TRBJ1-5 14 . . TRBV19 CASSMSNSNQPQHF TGTGCCAGTAGTATGTCAAATAGCAATCAGCCCCAGCATTTT
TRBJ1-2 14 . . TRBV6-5 CASSYEGGLRSYTF TGTGCCAGCAGTTACGAAGGAGGGCTGAGGAGCTACACCTTC
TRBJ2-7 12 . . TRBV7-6 CASSLESNEQYF TGTGCCAGCAGCTTAGAATCTAACGAGCAGTACTTC
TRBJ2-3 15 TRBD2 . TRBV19 CASMIAGGFTDTQYF TGTGCCAGTATGATAGCGGGAGGGTTCACAGATACGCAGTATTTT
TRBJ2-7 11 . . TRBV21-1 CASSFTSEQYF TGTGCCAGCAGCTTTACCAGCGAGCAGTACTTC
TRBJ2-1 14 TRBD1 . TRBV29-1 CSVVGQGSYNEQFF TGCAGCGTCGTAGGACAGGGTAGTTACAATGAGCAGTTCTTC
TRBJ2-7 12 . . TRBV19 CASSILTGEQYF TGTGCCAGTAGTATTTTAACCGGGGAGCAGTACTTC
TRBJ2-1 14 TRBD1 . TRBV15 CAARTGGGSDEQFF TGTGCCGCCCGGACAGGGGGGGGATCGGATGAGCAGTTCTTC
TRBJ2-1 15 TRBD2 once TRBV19 CASSIGGGSFDEQFF TGTGCCAGTAGTATTGGTGGCGGGAGTTTCGATGAGCAGTTCTTC
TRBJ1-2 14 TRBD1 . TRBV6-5 CASSRGTGLYGYTF TGTGCCAGCAGTCGAGGGACAGGGCTCTATGGCTACACCTTC
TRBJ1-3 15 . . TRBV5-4 CASSSYRVGGNTIYF TGTGCCAGCAGCTCATACAGGGTTGGTGGAAACACCATATATTTT
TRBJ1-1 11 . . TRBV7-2 CASSLLAEAFF TGTGCCAGCAGCTTACTGGCAGAAGCTTTCTTT
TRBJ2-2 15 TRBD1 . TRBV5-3 CARSYRDRITGELFF TGTGCCAGAAGCTATCGGGACAGAATCACCGGGGAGCTGTTTTTT